These 27 T cell receptor beta chains came from one sample sequenced in a study of radiation and T cells in renal cell carcinoma. Time point specified: blood 2 weeks post-SBRT. The treatment was: 15 Gy SBRT to primary tumor, nephrectomy 4 weeks later. Profiling relied on immunoSEQ multiplex PCR, and the TCRdb table lists in-frame clones only, not all of them. The sample has more than 100,000 clones, roughly 91% seen once; the top ten hold 5.8%. Material: blood, obtained from a patient whose treatment included radiotherapy and nephrectomy. The receptors were sampled from a woman aged 70-85 years with renal cell carcinoma.

The chain couples TRBV5-4 to TRBJ1-2, with 7 bases that match TRBD1. Germline V CDR1 and CDR2: SGHNT, YYREEE (reference sequence). V shed 4 bases and J 0 bases; nucleotides not matched to a gene: 6. This CDR3 spans 15 amino acids. The CDR3 region is CASSGGGTANYGYTF. The DNA of the CDR3 is TGTGCCAGCAGCGGGGGAGGGACAGCTAACTATGGCTACACCTTC.

The V call is TRBV10-3, the J call TRBJ2-7, with D possibly called TRBD1 or TRBD2 (6 bases each). V was trimmed by 9 bases and J by 0 bases, leaving 12 bases between them. Per germline, CDR1 ENHRY and CDR2 SYGVKD. This CDR3 has 13 residues. CDR3 loop: CAIRGDHSYEQYF. CDR3 in DNA: TGTGCCATAAGGGGGGACCACTCCTACGAGCAGTACTTC.

The chain employs TRBV6-5 and TRBJ2-7; the match to TRBD1 covers 10 bases. Germline V gene lookup returns CDR1 MNHEY and CDR2 SVGAGI. The CDR3 is 13 residues long. V was clipped by 5 bases and J by 9 bases; unmatched bases: 7. CDR3 nucleotide sequence: TGTGCCAGCAGTGATGGACAGGGGGGGTTGCAGTACTTC. Translating it yields CASSDGQGGLQYF.

Only one count was recorded for this clone. The chain is built from TRBV7-2 and TRBJ1-5; the D is unclear. The CDR3 covers 15 residues. CDR1 SGHTA and CDR2 FQGNSA come from the germline V gene. Trimming removed 1 base at V and 6 bases at J, with 13 bases between. The CDR3 protein is CASSLVLGMAQPQHF. CDR3 nucleotide sequence: TGTGCCAGCAGCTTAGTCTTAGGGATGGCTCAGCCCCAGCATTTT.

The rearrangement uses TRBV28 and TRBJ1-5, with TRBD1 matching 8 bases. The CDR3 is 17 amino acids. Germline trimming cut 6 bases from V and 0 bases from J; bases unmatched to any gene: 10. Germline loops: CDR1 MDHEN, CDR2 SYDVKM. The CDR3 nucleotides are TGTGCCAGCAGCTTTACCGGGACAGGCTATAGCAATCAGCCCCAGCATTTT. Protein product: CASSFTGTGYSNQPQHF.

The J gene is TRBJ1-2, the V gene TRBV28, with a possible D match to TRBD1 (6 bases). Trimming stripped 6 bases from V and 2 bases from J, with 13 bases between. The CDR3 spans 14 residues. Germline-derived CDR1 and CDR2 are MDHEN and SYDVKM. The CDR3 here is CASSYSQGNYGYTF. The CDR3 DNA reads as TGTGCCAGCAGCTACTCACAGGGCAACTATGGCTACACCTTC.

This clone has more than one count but fewer than ten. This rearrangement joins TRBV2 to TRBJ1-1, with D hard to call. Trimming cost V 4 bases and J 1 base, with 10 bases left between them. Germline lookup yields CDR1 SNHLY and CDR2 FYNNEI. The CDR3 is made up of 14 amino acids. This CDR3 is CASSVWPGNTEAFF. Written as DNA, the CDR3 is TGTGCCAGCAGTGTCTGGCCGGGGAACACTGAAGCTTTCTTT.

This clone was observed once. This chain joins TRBV15 and TRBJ1-2; D not certain. Germline CDR1 reads LNHNV; CDR2 reads YYDKDF (reference sequence). V was pared by 7 bases and J by 13 bases, with 28 bases between. The CDR3 contains 15 residues. The CDR3 region is CATNSRIQVQRDVTF. CDR3 nucleotide sequence: TGTGCCACCAATTCGAGAATACAAGTACAACGGGATGTCACCTTC.

The rearrangement links TRBV2 to TRBJ2-7; TRBD2 matches at 8 bases. CDR1 and CDR2 (germline): SNHLY, FYNNEI. Trimming at V came to 0 bases and at J to 7 bases, leaving 2 bases not matched to a gene. The CDR3 loop spans 13 amino acids. The CDR3 loop is CASSEATGGEQYF. For the CDR3, the DNA is TGTGCCAGCAGTGAAGCGACGGGAGGGGAGCAGTACTTC. Using reference TRBV2 and TRBJ2-7 for the parts outside the CDR3, the full variable domain is EPEVTQTPSHQVTQMGQEVILRCVPISNHLYFYWYRQILGQKVEFLVSFYNNEISEKSEIFDDQFSVERPDGSNFTLKIRSTKLEDSAMYFCASSEATGGEQYFGPGTRLTVT.

The J gene is TRBJ1-1, the V gene TRBV30; D unclear. This CDR3 comprises 12 residues. Trimming removed 3 bases from V and 1 base from J, with 6 bases in between. CDR1 and CDR2 from the germline V gene are GTSNPN and SVGIG (reference sequence). This chain's CDR3 is CAWRGENTEAFF. The CDR3 DNA sequence: TGTGCCTGGAGGGGAGAGAACACTGAAGCTTTCTTT.

V and J are TRBV20-1 and TRBJ2-3; D is undetermined. V was shortened by 2 bases and J by 6 bases, with 6 bases between the two germline ends. The germline V gene has CDR1 DFQATT and CDR2 SNEGSKA (reference sequence). This CDR3 is built from 11 residues. The CDR3 loop reads CSARMGDTQYF. CDR3 DNA sequence: TGCAGTGCTAGAATGGGGGATACGCAGTATTTT.

The chain joins TRBV9 to TRBJ1-2; D may be TRBD1 (5 bases). The CDR3 consists of 13 residues. Germline V lookup: CDR1 SGDLS, CDR2 YYNGEE. V was trimmed by 0 bases and J by 9 bases, leaving 12 bases between them. This chain's CDR3 is CASSVDQGASYTF. The CDR3, as DNA: TGTGCCAGCAGCGTAGACCAGGGCGCGAGCTACACCTTC.

V is TRBV6-4 and J is TRBJ2-3; D is undetermined. V was pared by 2 bases and J by 4 bases, with 10 bases between. Germline-derived CDR1 and CDR2 are MRHNA and SNTAGT. CDR3 length: 14 residues. The CDR3 sequence is CASSDTTSSDTQYF. As DNA, the CDR3 is TGTGCCAGCAGTGACACGACTTCCTCAGATACGCAGTATTTT.

This chain connects TRBV4-3 to TRBJ1-1; unclear D gene. The ends were cut back, 4 bases at V and 1 base at J, with 13 bases in the middle. From germline, CDR1 is LGHNA and CDR2 YSLEER. The CDR3 is 15 residues long. The CDR3 DNA reads as TGCGCCAGCAGCCCGACCGGACTTACGAACACTGAAGCTTTCTTT. Translating it yields CASSPTGLTNTEAFF.

The gene calls are TRBV18 and TRBJ2-7; 9 bases agree with TRBD1. The CDR3 has 15 residues. The V and J ends lost 2 bases and 3 bases, in that order; junction bases with no gene match: 5. Germline V CDR1 and CDR2: KGHSH, LQKENI. The CDR3 is CASSPAGTGNYEQYF. CDR3 nucleotides: TGTGCCAGCTCACCAGCCGGGACAGGGAACTACGAGCAGTACTTC.

The genes are TRBV6-5 and TRBJ1-3, with TRBD1 identical over 7 bases. The CDR3 is 13 residues long. CDR1 and CDR2 (germline): MNHEY, SVGAGI. The junction had 8 bases not matched to a gene; V was cut back by 8 bases and J by 7 bases. CDR3 sequence: CASRTGTDNTIYF. CDR3 nucleotides: TGTGCCAGCCGGACAGGAACGGACAACACCATATATTTT.

This clone has a single count. The chain links TRBV6-1 to TRBJ1-1, with no clear D. CDR1 is MNHNS and CDR2 is SASEGT in the germline V gene. This CDR3 contains 13 residues. V was shortened by 5 bases and J by 11 bases, with 18 bases between the two germline ends. The DNA of the CDR3 is TGTGCCAGCAGTTTTCGGAGGGCGGTGGGGGCTTTCTTT. It yields the protein CASSFRRAVGAFF.

CDR3 protein: CASTFGTVTYEQYF. For the CDR3, the DNA is TGTGCCAGCACCTTCGGGACGGTTACCTACGAGCAGTACTTC. This chain links TRBV2 with TRBJ2-7, with D perhaps given as TRBD1 or TRBD2 (5 bases each). The CDR3 sequence is 14 residues long. Deletions cut 7 bases from V and 2 bases from J, with 15 bases between. Germline V gives CDR1 SNHLY, CDR2 FYNNEI.

The chain combines TRBV29-1 with TRBJ1-1; a weak D match, TRBD1 (5 bases). Germline CDR1 reads SQVTM; CDR2 reads ANQGSEA. CDR3 length equals 14 residues. The V end was cut by 4 bases, the J end by 1 base, with 13 bases between. CDR3 coding DNA: TGCAGCGTTGGAGTAAGGGGAACGAACACTGAAGCTTTCTTT. It codes for CSVGVRGTNTEAFF.

This chain joins TRBV6-6 and TRBJ1-1; TRBD1 is a possible D gene (6 bases). Germline CDR1 is MNHNY and CDR2 is SVGAGI (reference sequence). The CDR3 length is 14 residues. Trimming cost V 2 bases and J 4 bases, with 11 bases left between them. The CDR3 nucleotides read TGTGCCAGCAGTTACGATCGGGGGCGCACTGAAGCTTTCTTT. This gives the protein CASSYDRGRTEAFF.

This rearrangement joins TRBV2 to TRBJ2-2; 12 nucleotides agree with TRBD1. Germline V gene data show CDR1 as SNHLY and CDR2 as FYNNEI. This CDR3 comprises 15 residues. The V and J ends lost 5 bases and 5 bases, in that order; junction bases with no gene match: 3. CDR3 nucleotides: TGTGCCAGCAGTTTGGGACAGGGGGCTACCGGGGAGCTGTTTTTT. Its translation is CASSLGQGATGELFF.

The sample holds a few counts of this clone. This chain joins TRBV7-9 and TRBJ1-1, with D perhaps matching TRBD1 (6 bases). The CDR3 contains 14 residues. V gave up 8 bases and J gave up 4 bases, with 17 bases separating them. Germline V CDR1 and CDR2: SEHNR, FQNEAQ (reference sequence). Here the CDR3 reads CASGSTGSSTEAFF. The DNA of the CDR3 is TGTGCCAGCGGATCAACAGGGAGCTCCACTGAAGCTTTCTTT.

The chain combines TRBV5-1 with TRBJ2-3; D might be TRBD1 or TRBD2, each matching 7 bases. The ends were cut back, 7 bases at V and 2 bases at J, with 20 bases in the middle. Germline assignment: CDR1 SGHRS and CDR2 YFSETQ. The CDR3 is 16 amino acids. DNA for the CDR3: TGCGCCAGCTATACAGGCAGGGGGGGGCTCACAGATACGCAGTATTTT. Translation gives CASYTGRGGLTDTQYF.

The chain carries TRBV4-2 and TRBJ2-7; a weak D match, TRBD2 (7 bases). The CDR3 has 18 residues. Germline CDR1 reads LGHNA; CDR2 reads YNFKEQ. V lost 0 bases and J 1 base, leaving 19 bases between the germline ends. The DNA of the CDR3 is TGTGCCAGCAGCCAAGATAGGTCCCAGGCGGGGGCTTCCTACGAGCAGTACTTC. Translated: CASSQDRSQAGASYEQYF.

The rearrangement joins TRBV7-9 to TRBJ1-3, with TRBD1 matching 7 bases. The CDR3 has 16 amino acids. The V gene's germline CDR1 is SEHNR and CDR2 FQNEAQ (reference sequence). V lost 5 bases, J lost 4 bases, and 11 bases stayed unmatched. CDR3 in amino acids: CASSEQGIRGGNTIYF. The CDR3 coding sequence is TGTGCCAGCAGCGAACAGGGGATTCGTGGCGGAAACACCATATATTTT.

This chain connects TRBV19 to TRBJ2-7; D possibly matches TRBD1 or TRBD2 (5 bases each). V shed 6 bases and J shed 6 bases, with 15 bases lying between them. Germline assignment: CDR1 LNHDA and CDR2 SQIVND (reference sequence). The CDR3 runs 13 residues. CDR3 sequence (DNA): TGTGCCAGTAGGAAGAGAGGGACGAGCGAGCAGTACTTC. It encodes CASRKRGTSEQYF.

This chain links TRBV30 with TRBJ2-6, with 11 bases lining up with TRBD1. CDR3 size: 14 residues. The V gene end was trimmed by 4 bases and the J gene end by 11 bases; junction bases not matched to a gene: 7. Germline-derived CDR1 and CDR2 are GTSNPN and SVGIG (reference sequence). The CDR3 spells CAWTRTGGPDVLTF. CDR3 nucleotides: TGTGCCTGGACCCGGACAGGGGGCCCCGACGTCCTGACTTTC.